Shown below are 21 T cell receptor beta chains from a single sample sequenced in a study of blood T cell repertoires in COVID-19. The table came from immunoSEQ multiplex PCR; TCRdb's copy has only in-frame clones and leaves some out. The data hold 150,000 to 200,000 clones, with roughly 84% observed a single time. The specimen sequenced was PBMCs or T cells enriched from blood (not recorded which). All receptors derive from a woman aged 45-65 years who had recovered from COVID-19.

This chain connects TRBV7-2 to TRBJ2-1, with D tentatively TRBD2 (6 bases). The V and J ends lost 1 base and 7 bases respectively, with 8 bases between them. Germline V gene sequence: CDR1 SGHTA, CDR2 FQGNSA. This CDR3 has 13 amino acids. In nucleotides, the CDR3 is TGTGCCAGCAGCTTAGTTGGAGGGAATGAGCAGTTCTTC. Translated: CASSLVGGNEQFF. The variable domain in full, with the rest retrieved from reference TRBV7-2 and TRBJ2-1, is GAGVSQSPSNKVTEKGKDVELRCDPISGHTALYWYRQSLGQGLEFLIYFQGNSAPDKSGLPSDRFSAERTGGSVSTLTIQRTQQEDSAVYLCASSLVGGNEQFFGPGTRLTVL.

The rearrangement uses TRBV6-5 and TRBJ2-3; D may be TRBD2 (6 bases). Germline CDR1 is MNHEY and CDR2 is SVGAGI. This CDR3 is 15 amino acids long. V was trimmed by 6 bases and J by 5 bases, leaving 18 bases between them. The CDR3 region has the DNA TGTGCCAGCAGCACCGGAGGGGCCCGTGGAGATACGCAGTATTTT. Protein sequence: CASSTGGARGDTQYF.

V and J are TRBV24-1 and TRBJ2-1, with D possibly TRBD1 on 5 matching bases. This CDR3 has 16 amino acids. Looked up from germline, CDR1 is KGHDR and CDR2 is SFDVKD. The V gene lost 3 bases and the J gene lost 0 bases, with 11 bases spanning the gap. In nucleotides, the CDR3 is TGTGCCACCAGTGATCCAGGGTTACCCTCCTACAATGAGCAGTTCTTC. Translation gives CATSDPGLPSYNEQFF.

The V call is TRBV5-4, the J call TRBJ2-7; a possible D gene is TRBD2 (6 bases). Per germline, CDR1 SGHNT and CDR2 YYREEE (reference sequence). This CDR3 contains 15 residues. V lost 4 bases and J 6 bases, leaving 20 bases between the germline ends. The CDR3 loop is CASSILPGAGIEQYF. The CDR3 region has the DNA TGTGCCAGCAGCATATTACCCGGGGCGGGGATCGAGCAGTACTTC.

The rearrangement links TRBV27 to TRBJ2-2; unclear D gene. The germline CDR1 and CDR2 sequences are MNHEY and SMNVEV (reference sequence). The V end was cut by 5 bases, the J end by 4 bases, with 5 bases between. This CDR3 spans 12 amino acids. CDR3 in DNA: TGTGCCAGCAGTCTCCGCACCGGGGAGCTGTTTTTT. Its protein product is CASSLRTGELFF.

CDR3 region: CAWSGGLPNSPLHF. The CDR3, as DNA: TGTGCCTGGAGTGGGGGGCTACCTAATTCACCCCTCCACTTT. J is TRBJ1-6 and V is TRBV30; weak D call: TRBD1 (6 bases). V was clipped by 1 base and J by 6 bases, with 10 bases between them. CDR1 and CDR2 (germline): GTSNPN, SVGIG (reference sequence). There are 14 residues in the CDR3.

The chain employs TRBV7-2 and TRBJ1-2, with a possible D match to TRBD1 (5 bases). V lost 2 bases and J 6 bases, leaving 13 bases between the germline ends. The CDR3 runs 14 residues. CDR1 SGHTA and CDR2 FQGNSA come from the germline V gene. The CDR3 region has the DNA TGTGCCAGCAGCTTAAGGCAGGGATATCATGGCTACACCTTC. Translated: CASSLRQGYHGYTF.

This clone was found once. The chain combines TRBV11-3 with TRBJ2-5, with TRBD2 identical over 9 bases. Trimming cost V 6 bases and J 0 bases; bases outside gene matches: 8. The CDR3 is 16 amino acids. CDR1 is SGHNT, CDR2 YENEEA, per germline. The CDR3 sequence is CASRPWASGDQETQYF. In DNA form, the CDR3 reads TGTGCCAGCAGACCCTGGGCTAGCGGGGACCAAGAGACCCAGTACTTC.

The chain links TRBV29-1 to TRBJ2-5; D is unclear. Trimming removed 4 bases from V and 1 base from J, with 10 bases in between. This CDR3 is 13 amino acids long. Per the germline V gene, CDR1 is SQVTM and CDR2 is ANQGSEA. The CDR3 loop is CSVGSYSQETQYF. In DNA form, the CDR3 reads TGCAGCGTTGGGTCCTACTCCCAAGAGACCCAGTACTTC.

The genes are TRBV3-1 (or the pseudogene TRBV3-2) and TRBJ1-4; 7 bases are shared with TRBD1. The germline V gene encodes CDR1 LGHDT and CDR2 YNNKEL (reference sequence). This CDR3 has 17 residues. J was trimmed by 0 bases and V by 3 bases; bases with no gene match: 7. The CDR3 here is CASSHSGTAATNEKLFF. Written as DNA, the CDR3 is TGTGCCAGCAGCCATTCCGGGACAGCTGCAACTAATGAAAAACTGTTTTTT.

This clone has only one observation. The V and J genes are TRBV2 and TRBJ1-5; TRBD1 aligns across 7 bases. Trimming at V came to 4 bases and at J to 4 bases, leaving 4 bases not matched to a gene. CDR1 is SNHLY, CDR2 FYNNEI, per germline. The length of the CDR3 is 14 residues. In nucleotides, the CDR3 is TGTGCCAGCAGTGGGACAGGATCAAATCAGCCCCAGCATTTT. This translates into CASSGTGSNQPQHF.

The chain couples TRBV14 to TRBJ2-1; the match to TRBD1 covers 7 bases. Germline loops: CDR1 SGHDN, CDR2 FVKESK. The CDR3 loop spans 12 amino acids. V lost 4 bases to trimming and J lost 13 bases; unmatched junction nucleotides: 7. CDR3 sequence reads: CASSLTGTIQFF. The CDR3 region has the DNA TGTGCCAGCAGCCTGACAGGGACCATCCAGTTCTTC.

This chain uses TRBV7-6 with TRBJ2-6; no clear D. CDR3 size: 15 residues. Germline V CDR1 and CDR2: SGHVS, FNYEAQ. V was trimmed by 4 bases and J by 2 bases, leaving 9 bases between them. The CDR3 region is CASSSTPAGANVLTF. CDR3 DNA: TGTGCCAGCAGCTCTACCCCCGCTGGGGCCAACGTCCTGACTTTC.

The CDR3 protein is CASSRGQGALSEQYF. CDR3 coding DNA: TGTGCCAGCAGCCGCGGACAGGGGGCTTTGTCAGAGCAGTACTTC. This sequence joins TRBV11-3 and TRBJ2-7; 11 positions agree with TRBD1. The ends lost 5 bases at V and 7 bases at J; junction bases unmatched: 10. The CDR3 has 15 residues. Looked up from germline, CDR1 is SGHNT and CDR2 is YENEEA.

V and J are TRBV6-5 and TRBJ1-4; TRBD1 agrees at 10 bases. The J segment lost 8 bases and the V segment lost 5 bases, leaving 5 bases of the junction unmatched. Germline lookup yields CDR1 MNHEY and CDR2 SVGAGI. This CDR3 spans 14 amino acids. CDR3 coding DNA: TGTGCCAGCAGTAACGGACAGGGGGGAGAAAAACTGTTTTTT. This encodes CASSNGQGGEKLFF.

V and J are TRBV6-5 and TRBJ1-1, with 10 bases matching TRBD1. The length of the CDR3 is 15 residues. Germline values: CDR1 MNHEY, CDR2 SVGAGI. V shed 10 bases and J 1 base; nucleotides not matched to a gene: 9. CDR3: CAIRKGDRGNTEAFF. The CDR3 DNA is TGTGCCATCAGAAAAGGGGACAGGGGGAACACTGAAGCTTTCTTT.

Here the CDR3 reads CASSFSGGGNQPQHF. The DNA of the CDR3 is TGTGCCAGCAGCTTCTCAGGGGGAGGCAATCAGCCCCAGCATTTT. The chain recombines TRBV5-4 with TRBJ1-5; 7 positions match TRBD1. CDR1 and CDR2 from the germline V gene are SGHNT and YYREEE (reference sequence). The CDR3 extends over 15 amino acids. V lost 2 bases, J lost 2 bases, and 4 bases stayed unmatched.

The CDR3 coding sequence is TGTGCCAGCAGTCCCGGGTCAGAGACCCAGTACTTC. Translating gives CASSPGSETQYF. The chain joins TRBV12-3 or TRBV12-4 to TRBJ2-5; D is undetermined. The CDR3 sequence is 12 residues long. Trimming pared 5 bases from V and 4 bases from J, leaving 8 bases between.

The chain employs TRBV5-5 and TRBJ2-2, with TRBD2 matching over 15 bases. V was clipped by 4 bases and J by 5 bases; unmatched bases: 3. This CDR3 spans 16 amino acids. Germline CDR1 SGHKS, CDR2 YYEKEE (reference sequence). The CDR3 region is CASSVGLAGGTGELFF. CDR3 in DNA: TGTGCCAGCAGCGTCGGACTAGCGGGAGGGACCGGGGAGCTGTTTTTT.

This rearrangement joins TRBV29-1 to TRBJ2-7, with D perhaps matching TRBD1 (6 bases). V shed 4 bases and J shed 0 bases, with 16 bases lying between them. This CDR3 has 15 residues. Germline V gene sequence: CDR1 SQVTM, CDR2 ANQGSEA. CDR3 coding DNA: TGCAGCGTTGCCCGGACAGCCGATATCTCCTACGAGCAGTACTTC. It specifies CSVARTADISYEQYF.

This clone was seen once. The chain combines TRBV3-1 (or the pseudogene TRBV3-2) with TRBJ1-5; D gene unclear. CDR1 LGHDT and CDR2 YNNKEL come from the germline V gene (reference sequence). Trimming removed 1 base from V and 5 bases from J, with 3 bases in between. The CDR3 has 12 amino acids. This chain's CDR3 is CASSQADQPQHF. CDR3 sequence (DNA): TGTGCCAGCAGCCAAGCGGATCAGCCCCAGCATTTT.